One sample yielded the 5 T cell receptor beta chains listed below, sequenced in a study of cytomegalovirus exposure and HLA in healthy donors. Use of 60 Vbeta and 13 Jbeta primers characterized the PCR. Clones were sequenced by immunoSEQ multiplex PCR, and TCRdb holds only the in-frame ones, with some missing. The sample records about 210,000 clones, around 76% being singletons. Sequencing used PBMCs. Every receptor here comes from a man aged 35 to 55 in good health and CMV-seropositive.

The V and J genes are TRBV7-3 and TRBJ2-5; 7 bases match TRBD1. The germline V gene encodes CDR1 SGHTA and CDR2 FQGTGA. The junction had 3 bases not matched to a gene; V was cut back by 0 bases and J by 5 bases. The CDR3 loop spans 14 amino acids. The CDR3: CASSLTSRGETQYF. The CDR3 DNA reads as TGTGCCAGCAGCTTAACGTCCAGGGGGGAGACCCAGTACTTC.

This chain joins TRBV15 and TRBJ2-7; D is ambiguous. The ends were cut back, 9 bases at V and 2 bases at J, with 14 bases in the middle. Germline values: CDR1 LNHNV, CDR2 YYDKDF (reference sequence). There are 13 residues in the CDR3. The CDR3 nucleotides read TGTGCCACTCAGCGAGACTCAGCCTACGAGCAGTACTTC. It is translated as CATQRDSAYEQYF.

This clone was recorded only once. The chain is built from TRBV19 and TRBJ2-3; 7 bases agree with TRBD1. The CDR3 spans 16 residues. J was trimmed by 1 base and V by 0 bases; bases with no gene match: 4. Germline CDR1 reads LNHDA; CDR2 reads SQIVND (reference sequence). The DNA for the CDR3 is TGTGCCAGTAGTATAGACCCCGGGACAGGCACAGATACGCAGTATTTT. The encoded protein is CASSIDPGTGTDTQYF.

The rearrangement links TRBV10-1 to TRBJ2-5, with TRBD2 identical over 9 bases. This CDR3 has 14 residues. The V gene's germline CDR1 is WNHNN and CDR2 SYGVQD (reference sequence). V was clipped by 5 bases and J by 5 bases; unmatched bases: 6. CDR3 in amino acids: CASSRTSDRETQYF. The CDR3 DNA is TGCGCCAGCAGTCGGACTAGCGATAGGGAGACCCAGTACTTC.

Only a few counts were recorded for this clone. V gene TRBV11-2 combines with J gene TRBJ2-7; possible D gene TRBD2, 5 bases. Trimming took 3 bases from V and 3 from J, leaving 12 bases between them. This CDR3 contains 14 residues. Germline values: CDR1 SGHAT, CDR2 FQNNGV. The CDR3 DNA reads TGTGCCAGCAGCTTCGCCGGACTGGGCTACGAGCAGTACTTC. As protein: CASSFAGLGYEQYF. The full variable domain, in which reference TRBV11-2 and TRBJ2-7 provide the parts outside the CDR3, is EAGVAQSPRYKIIEKRQSVAFWCNPISGHATLYWYQQILGQGPKLLIQFQNNGVVDDSQLPKDRFSAERLKGVDSTLKIQPAKLEDSAVYLCASSFAGLGYEQYFGPGTRLTVT.